This passage covers 32 T cell receptor beta chains from one sample sequenced in a study of T cell responses to AZD1222 COVID-19 vaccine. Repertoires were generated with immunoSEQ multiplex PCR, while TCRdb's copy carries only in-frame clones and drops some. The sample lists about 160,000 clones; under 95% were seen once. Source: peripheral blood, taken 28 days after the second AZD1222 dose. These receptors were collected from an adult who received the AZD1222 COVID-19 vaccine.

The rearrangement links TRBV18 to TRBJ1-1, with D perhaps matching TRBD1 (5 bases). CDR3 size: 13 residues. The V gene lost 3 bases and the J gene lost 3 bases, with 8 bases spanning the gap. The germline gives CDR1 KGHSH, CDR2 LQKENI. CDR3 nucleotides: TGTGCCAGCTCACCGATGGGGGACACTGAAGCTTTCTTT. Translation gives CASSPMGDTEAFF.

The chain joins TRBV19 to TRBJ1-5; 7 nucleotides line up with TRBD1. The V gene end was trimmed by 10 bases and the J gene end by 9 bases; junction bases not matched to a gene: 9. The CDR3 spans 12 residues. Germline V gene lookup returns CDR1 LNHDA and CDR2 SQIVND (reference sequence). CDR3 nucleotide sequence: TGTGCCATCTCAGACAGGGACGGGCCCCAGCATTTT. It specifies CAISDRDGPQHF.

V usage is TRBV16 and J usage is TRBJ2-1, with D maybe TRBD2 (6 bases). Trimming pared 2 bases from V and 9 bases from J, leaving 14 bases between. CDR3 length equals 14 residues. Germline V gives CDR1 KGHSY, CDR2 FQNENV. DNA for the CDR3: TGTGCCAGCAGCCAAGGTGGTAGCGGCTCTGAGCAGTTCTTC. Its protein product is CASSQGGSGSEQFF.

V usage is TRBV28 and J usage is TRBJ2-7, with 8 bases identical to TRBD2. This CDR3 spans 14 amino acids. V lost 5 bases and J lost 6; bases outside the gene matches: 9. Germline CDR1 and CDR2: MDHEN and SYDVKM. CDR3 nucleotide sequence: TGTGCCAGCAGTCCCCTCCGGGAGGGGAGCGAGCAGTACTTC. Its translation is CASSPLREGSEQYF.

This chain links TRBV27 with TRBJ1-5; perhaps TRBD1 as D (5 bases). This CDR3 is built from 15 residues. Per the germline V gene, CDR1 is MNHEY and CDR2 is SMNVEV (reference sequence). V gave up 0 bases and J gave up 9 bases, with 15 bases separating them. This chain's CDR3 is CASSLSRGYQSPQHF. The CDR3 region has the DNA TGTGCCAGCAGTTTATCGAGGGGCTATCAGTCGCCCCAGCATTTT.

The chain links TRBV7-2 to TRBJ2-3, with 7 bases matching TRBD2. Germline V lookup: CDR1 SGHTA, CDR2 FQGNSA. The junction had 9 bases not matched to a gene; V was cut back by 3 bases and J by 3 bases. The CDR3 length is 16 residues. The chain's CDR3 is CASSFGREKGTDTQYF. The DNA of the CDR3 is TGTGCCAGCAGCTTCGGGCGGGAGAAGGGTACAGATACGCAGTATTTT.

This sequence joins TRBV11-3 and TRBJ2-2, with D unresolved. The CDR3 is 16 residues long. V was pared by 1 base and J by 1 base, with 10 bases between. Germline lookup yields CDR1 SGHNT and CDR2 YENEEA. The DNA of the CDR3 is TGTGCCAGCAGCTTAGGCGGTGGGCTGAACACCGGGGAGCTGTTTTTT. Amino acids: CASSLGGGLNTGELFF.

The J gene is TRBJ2-7, the V gene TRBV4-1, with D perhaps assigned TRBD1 or TRBD2 (5 bases each). V was cut by 5 bases and J by 3 bases, with 17 bases left in between. Germline V gene data show CDR1 as MGHRA and CDR2 as YSYEKL. This CDR3 contains 15 residues. The CDR3 here is CASSSGQGGGYEQYF. Written as DNA, the CDR3 is TGCGCCAGCAGCTCAGGCCAGGGTGGGGGCTACGAGCAGTACTTC.

The chain carries TRBV19 and TRBJ1-5, with TRBD1 as a possible D gene (6 bases). Trimming removed 5 bases from V and 0 bases from J, with 11 bases in between. Germline V gene data show CDR1 as LNHDA and CDR2 as SQIVND (reference sequence). The CDR3 has 15 amino acids. CDR3: CASSPGQDSNQPQHF. The CDR3, as DNA: TGTGCCAGTAGTCCGGGACAAGATAGCAATCAGCCCCAGCATTTT.

V is TRBV2 and J is TRBJ2-3, with TRBD1 matching over 9 bases. V lost 6 bases and J lost 3; bases outside the gene matches: 10. Per germline, CDR1 SNHLY and CDR2 FYNNEI. The CDR3 loop spans 16 amino acids. In nucleotides, the CDR3 is TGTGCCAGCAGACTCGGACAGGGGATTAAAACAGATACGCAGTATTTT. It encodes CASRLGQGIKTDTQYF.

This chain links TRBV5-4 with TRBJ1-1; possibly TRBD1 for D (6 bases). Between the trimmed V and J ends, which lost 4 bases and 0 bases, there was a span of 16 bases. Germline lookup yields CDR1 SGHNT and CDR2 YYREEE (reference sequence). The CDR3 contains 16 residues. CDR3 sequence: CASSAPGHSMNTEAFF. CDR3 coding DNA: TGTGCCAGCAGCGCACCGGGACACTCCATGAACACTGAAGCTTTCTTT. Variable domain in full (rest from reference TRBV5-4 and TRBJ1-1): ETGVTQSPTHLIKTRGQQVTLRCSSQSGHNTVSWYQQALGQGPQFIFQYYREEENGRGNFPPRFSGLQFPNYSSELNVNALELDDSALYLCASSAPGHSMNTEAFFGQGTRLTVV.

The chain uses TRBV7-7 and TRBJ2-7, with D tentatively TRBD1 (7 bases). Trimming cost V 5 bases and J 5 bases, with 19 bases left between them. The CDR3 sequence is 15 residues long. Germline lookup yields CDR1 SSHAT and CDR2 FNYEAQ (reference sequence). The CDR3 region is CASSAGGQGVNEQYF. The DNA for the CDR3 is TGTGCCAGCAGCGCAGGGGGGCAGGGGGTTAACGAGCAGTACTTC.

V is TRBV11-2 and J is TRBJ1-2, with D possibly being TRBD1 (6 bases). This CDR3 contains 16 residues. CDR1 SGHAT and CDR2 FQNNGV come from the germline V gene. Deletions cut 5 bases from V and 3 bases from J, with 19 bases between. The chain's CDR3 is CASSPPGHGGDYGYTF. CDR3 in DNA: TGTGCCAGCAGCCCCCCGGGACATGGGGGCGACTATGGCTACACCTTC.

The chain uses TRBV28 and TRBJ1-2, with D perhaps matching TRBD1 (6 bases). The CDR3 totals 14 residues. Per germline, CDR1 MDHEN and CDR2 SYDVKM. Between the trimmed V and J ends, which lost 6 bases and 2 bases, there was a span of 13 bases. The CDR3 sequence is CASSLGQINYGYTF. The CDR3 coding sequence is TGTGCCAGCAGCCTTGGACAGATAAACTATGGCTACACCTTC.

The genes are TRBV28 and TRBJ1-2; D gene unclear. CDR1 is MDHEN and CDR2 is SYDVKM in the germline V gene. The CDR3 is 13 amino acids. With 2 bases removed from V and 3 bases from J, the gap between germline ends came to 7 bases. CDR3 bases: TGTGCCAGCAGTTTAGGTCCATACTATGGCTACACCTTC. Amino acids: CASSLGPYYGYTF.

This chain uses TRBV19 with TRBJ1-1, with 8 bases matching TRBD1. The CDR3 runs to 16 residues. Germline values: CDR1 LNHDA, CDR2 SQIVND (reference sequence). V shed 9 bases and J 1 base; nucleotides not matched to a gene: 13. The CDR3 nucleotides are TGTGCCAGCTCCGAGGGGACAGGCGAACCGAACACTGAAGCTTTCTTT. Its protein product is CASSEGTGEPNTEAFF.

This sequence joins TRBV20-1 and TRBJ2-3, with D unclear. CDR3 length: 10 residues. Germline V gene sequence: CDR1 DFQATT, CDR2 SNEGSKA (reference sequence). The V and J ends lost 5 bases and 9 bases respectively, with 9 bases between them. In nucleotides, the CDR3 is TGCAGTGCTCCCTTCGGGACGCAGTATTTT. Protein: CSAPFGTQYF.

The chain has TRBV5-8 and TRBJ2-1; tentatively, D is TRBD2 (6 bases). The CDR3 has 16 residues. V was trimmed by 3 bases and J by 6 bases, leaving 19 bases between them. The germline CDR1 and CDR2 sequences are SGHTS and YDEGEE. CDR3 coding DNA: TGTGCCAGCAGCTCCCCCCCGGGACTCAGAATCAATGAGCAGTTCTTC. Protein product: CASSSPPGLRINEQFF.

This sequence joins TRBV5-1 and TRBJ2-7; the match to TRBD2 covers 9 bases. The CDR3 contains 15 residues. J lost 2 bases, V lost 0 bases, and 3 bases had no gene match. Germline V gives CDR1 SGHRS, CDR2 YFSETQ. The CDR3 sequence is CASSLGASGTYEQYF. The CDR3 region has the DNA TGCGCCAGCAGCTTGGGCGCTAGCGGGACCTACGAGCAGTACTTC.

Note on this clone: Additional DNA sequences in this sample encode the identical CDR3. This rearrangement joins TRBV5-1 to TRBJ2-7, with 11 bases matching TRBD1. J gave up 7 bases and V 4 bases, and 7 bases lay outside the gene matches. The germline gives CDR1 SGHRS, CDR2 YFSETQ. The CDR3 consists of 14 residues. CDR3 coding DNA: TGCGCCAGCAGCCCCGGACAGGGGGCATATGAGCAGTACTTC. This sequence encodes CASSPGQGAYEQYF.

The V call is TRBV7-9, the J call TRBJ1-1, with TRBD1 identical over 7 bases. Germline V gene sequence: CDR1 SEHNR, CDR2 FQNEAQ (reference sequence). With V trimmed by 4 bases and J by 3 bases, 8 bases remained unmatched. The CDR3 is made up of 15 amino acids. The CDR3 sequence: CASSSLPDRDTEAFF. CDR3 nucleotide sequence: TGTGCCAGCAGCTCCTTACCCGACAGGGACACTGAAGCTTTCTTT. The whole variable domain, remainder taken from reference TRBV7-9 and TRBJ1-1, is DTGVSQNPRHKITKRGQNVTFRCDPISEHNRLYWYRQTLGQGPEFLTYFQNEAQLEKSRLLSDRFSAERPKGSFSTLEIQRTEQGDSAMYLCASSSLPDRDTEAFFGQGTRLTVV.

This clone has only one observation. The chain is built from TRBV19 and TRBJ1-2, with 10 positions matching TRBD1. J was trimmed by 2 bases and V by 3 bases; bases with no gene match: 3. The length of the CDR3 is 15 residues. Germline lookup yields CDR1 LNHDA and CDR2 SQIVND (reference sequence). Here the CDR3 DNA reads TGTGCCAGTAGTATGTGGGACAGGGGAAACTATGGCTACACCTTC. Translated: CASSMWDRGNYGYTF.

The chain couples TRBV11-3 to TRBJ2-5; tentative D call: TRBD2 (5 bases). CDR1 SGHNT and CDR2 YENEEA come from the germline V gene. The V end lost 4 bases, the J end lost 5 bases, and 11 bases lay between the germline ends. CDR3 length: 13 amino acids. The CDR3 loop is CASSSSNLETQYF. The CDR3 DNA sequence: TGTGCCAGCAGCTCTAGCAATTTGGAGACCCAGTACTTC.

Only one count was recorded for this clone. The CDR3 reads CATRRTGTRSGNEQFF. The CDR3 DNA follows: TGTGCCACCAGAAGGACCGGGACTCGATCGGGGAATGAGCAGTTCTTC. J is TRBJ2-1 and V is TRBV15, with D possibly being TRBD2 (6 bases). This CDR3 contains 16 residues. CDR1 is LNHNV, CDR2 YYDKDF, per germline (reference sequence). V lost 6 bases, J lost 7 bases, and 22 bases lay in between.

V is TRBV11-2 and J is TRBJ2-2; D is uncertain. Germline-derived CDR1 and CDR2 are SGHAT and FQNNGV. The CDR3 runs 13 residues. V was cut by 4 bases and J by 6 bases, with 9 bases left in between. The CDR3 DNA is TGTGCCAGCAGCTCGAGGAGTGCCGGGGAGCTGTTTTTT. Its protein product is CASSSRSAGELFF.

This chain links TRBV27 with TRBJ1-2; D unresolved. CDR1 and CDR2 from the germline V gene are MNHEY and SMNVEV (reference sequence). CDR3 size: 14 residues. V was clipped by 3 bases and J by 6 bases, with 14 bases between them. DNA of the CDR3: TGTGCCAGCAGTTTGGTGCCAGGTTCGAATGGCTACACCTTC. Translating gives CASSLVPGSNGYTF.

The sample holds one count of this clone. The DNA of the CDR3 is TGTGCCAGCAGCCAAACCGACAGGAATCAGCCCCAGCATTTT. Its translation is CASSQTDRNQPQHF. J is TRBJ1-5 and V is TRBV5-8; tentative D call: TRBD1 (6 bases). Trimming pared 4 bases from V and 4 bases from J, leaving 12 bases between. CDR3 length: 14 residues. Germline V gene lookup returns CDR1 SGHTS and CDR2 YDEGEE. Filled out from reference TRBV5-8 and TRBJ1-5, the complete variable domain reads EAGVTQSPTHLIKTRGQQATLRCSPISGHTSVYWYQQALGLGLQFLLWYDEGEERNRGNFPPRFSGRQFPNYSSELNVNALELEDSALYLCASSQTDRNQPQHFGDGTRLSIL.

This chain joins TRBV10-1 and TRBJ2-3; D possibly corresponds to TRBD2 (6 bases). V dropped 10 bases and J dropped 2 bases, with 28 bases sitting between them. Germline assignment: CDR1 WNHNN and CDR2 SYGVQD (reference sequence). This CDR3 is built from 18 residues. CDR3 DNA: TGCGCCAATAAACGCGGGGTAAAGGCGGGCCGTGACACAGATACGCAGTATTTT. This sequence encodes CANKRGVKAGRDTDTQYF.

The rearrangement uses TRBV5-5 and TRBJ2-7, with 15 bases fitting TRBD2. This CDR3 comprises 18 residues. Germline V CDR1 and CDR2: SGHKS, YYEKEE (reference sequence). J lost 3 bases, V lost 4 bases, and 11 bases had no gene match. CDR3 loop: CASSPGTSGRNKGYEQYF. Written as DNA, the CDR3 is TGTGCCAGCAGCCCAGGGACTAGCGGGAGGAATAAGGGCTACGAGCAGTACTTC.

The V call is TRBV6-5, the J call TRBJ2-1; TRBD2 agrees at 7 bases. The J segment lost 10 bases and the V segment lost 5 bases, leaving 14 bases of the junction unmatched. This CDR3 has 15 residues. The germline gives CDR1 MNHEY, CDR2 SVGAGI. This chain's CDR3 is CASSRSGLAEEEQFF. The CDR3 DNA reads TGTGCCAGCAGTCGAAGTGGGCTAGCGGAAGAAGAGCAGTTCTTC.

The chain is built from TRBV6-1 and TRBJ2-5; 7 bases match TRBD1. Looked up from germline, CDR1 is MNHNS and CDR2 is SASEGT. The CDR3 has 15 residues. After removal of 1 base from V and 5 bases from J, the junction contained 7 bases not matched to a gene. CDR3 region: CASSEVQGVGETQYF. CDR3 bases: TGTGCCAGCAGTGAAGTGCAGGGGGTAGGGGAGACCCAGTACTTC.

In this sample, this clone turned up once. J is TRBJ2-7 and V is TRBV10-1; TRBD1 aligns across 8 bases. The CDR3 has 16 residues. The ends lost 2 bases at V and 0 bases at J; junction bases unmatched: 6. CDR1 and CDR2 from the germline V gene are WNHNN and SYGVQD (reference sequence). The CDR3 nucleotides are TGCGCCAGCAGTGAGGTGAGAACAGGGGGCTCCTACGAGCAGTACTTC. Its protein is CASSEVRTGGSYEQYF.